Listed below are T cell receptor beta chains from one sample, sequenced in a study of blood T cell repertoires in COVID-19. Method: immunoSEQ multiplex PCR; TCRdb's copy keeps in-frame clones and lacks some. The sample yields 200,000 to 250,000 clones, approximately 84% seen once. Sequencing used PBMCs or T cells enriched from blood (not recorded which). These receptors were obtained from a man aged 35-49 years who had recovered from COVID-19. The CDR3 runs from the conserved cysteine through the conserved F or W. The order of the fields is V gene, clone size, D gene, J gene, CDR3 DNA, CDR3 protein. D genes are given only for firm matches. A clone size is listed for some rows: how often the clone was seen (once, few, many), or a class if it is expanded.

TRBV4-3	.	.	TRBJ1-2	TGCGCCAGCAGCCAAGTGTCCGGACACGCCACTAACTATGGCTACACCTTC	CASSQVSGHATNYGYTF
TRBV7-3	.	TRBD1	TRBJ2-3	TGTGCCAGCAGCTTAATGGGACAGGGCCTGGATACGCAGTATTTT	CASSLMGQGLDTQYF
TRBV10-3	.	.	TRBJ1-2	TGTGCCATCACCCACCAGGACTTCTATGGCTACACCTTC	CAITHQDFYGYTF
TRBV4-1	.	.	TRBJ2-5	TGCGCCAGCAGCCAAGATATTAGAGCGGAAGAGACCCAGTACTTC	CASSQDIRAEETQYF
TRBV7-3	.	TRBD2	TRBJ2-3	TGTGCCAGCAGCCCCAGACTAGCGGGTAGCACAGATACGCAGTATTTT	CASSPRLAGSTDTQYF
TRBV29-1	.	.	TRBJ1-4	TGCAGCGTTCAATCAGGGGCTAATGAAAAACTGTTTTTT	CSVQSGANEKLFF
TRBV24-1	.	.	TRBJ1-6	TGTGCCACCAGTGACTCCCGAACAGGGAGCGGTTCACCCCTCCACTTT	CATSDSRTGSGSPLHF
TRBV7-2	.	TRBD1	TRBJ1-5	TGTGCCAGCAGCTCGATGGGACAGCACAATCAGCCCCAGCATTTT	CASSSMGQHNQPQHF
TRBV27	.	.	TRBJ1-1	TGTGCCAGCAGTTTTGCGGGGGCTGAAGCTTTCTTT	CASSFAGAEAFF
TRBV2	.	.	TRBJ1-3	TGTGCCAGCAGTGAGGGAGGGGTATTCTCTGGAAACACCATATATTTT	CASSEGGVFSGNTIYF
TRBV15	.	.	TRBJ1-5	TGTGCCACCAGCGGAGAAAGGGACATGTATCAGCCCCAGCATTTT	CATSGERDMYQPQHF
TRBV11-3	.	.	TRBJ2-1	TGTGCCAGCAGCCCTAGCGCGTACAATGAGCAGTTCTTC	CASSPSAYNEQFF
TRBV5-1	.	.	TRBJ1-1	TGCGCCAGCAGCTTGGGGCCGGGAGACTACGCTTTCTTT	CASSLGPGDYAFF
TRBV28	.	TRBD1	TRBJ1-1	TGTGCCAGCAGCCGACAGGGCGTTACTGAAGCTTTCTTT	CASSRQGVTEAFF
TRBV6-5	.	.	TRBJ2-1	TGTGCCAGCTCCAGGGAATTGATCAATGAGCAGTTCTTC	CASSRELINEQFF
TRBV5-1	once	.	TRBJ1-1	TGCGCCAGCAGCTTGGGGACGAGGGACACTGAAGCTTTCTTT	CASSLGTRDTEAFF
TRBV18	.	.	TRBJ2-3	TGTGCCAGCTCACCATTAGGCCAGGGTATACCAGATACGCAGTATTTT	CASSPLGQGIPDTQYF
TRBV30	.	TRBD2	TRBJ2-3	TGTGCCTGGAGTCCTGGACTAGCGGGAGTCACAGATACGCAGTATTTT	CAWSPGLAGVTDTQYF
TRBV6-5	.	TRBD1	TRBJ2-1	TGTGCCAGCACTCTGCGGGACAGGGGTTATAGTGAGCAGTTCTTC	CASTLRDRGYSEQFF
TRBV25-1	.	TRBD2	TRBJ2-3	TGTGCCAGCTCCCTAGCGGGAGCTCCAGATACGCAGTATTTT	CASSLAGAPDTQYF
TRBV10-2	once	TRBD1	TRBJ2-5	TGCGCCAGCAGTGCAGACAGGGGAAGGGGGACCCAGTACTTC	CASSADRGRGTQYF
TRBV24-1	.	TRBD1	TRBJ1-2	TGTGCCACCAGTGATGACAGGGGAGGTAACTATGGCTACACCTTC	CATSDDRGGNYGYTF
TRBV9	.	.	TRBJ2-1	TGTGCCAGCAGCGGGGTCGGGGGTTCCTACAATGAGCAGTTCTTC	CASSGVGGSYNEQFF
TRBV27	.	.	TRBJ2-2	TGTGCCAGCAGTTTGGCGGGATACACCGGGGAGCTGTTTTTT	CASSLAGYTGELFF
TRBV28	.	.	TRBJ1-6	TGTGCCAGCAACCCCCGGGATACAGTAGATTCACCCCTCCACTTT	CASNPRDTVDSPLHF
TRBV10-1	.	.	TRBJ1-5	TGCGCCACCAGGGCTTTTCTGTGGCCCCAGCATTTT	CATRAFLWPQHF
TRBV5-1	.	TRBD2	TRBJ2-7	TGCGCCAGCAGCGGCGGGACTAGCGGGGCTTCGCAGCAGTACTTC	CASSGGTSGASQQYF
TRBV7-2	once	TRBD2	TRBJ2-2	TGTGCCAGCAGCTTCCCCAGCGGGGGGGAAGTAGCCGGGGAGCTGTTTTTT	CASSFPSGGEVAGELFF
TRBV5-5	.	TRBD2	TRBJ2-6	TGTGCCAGCAGCTTGGAAGCGGGGGCTGGGGCCAACGTCCTGACTTTC	CASSLEAGAGANVLTF
TRBV29-1	.	TRBD1	TRBJ2-3	TGCAGCGTCGACAGGGGCCTCCCAGATACGCAGTATTTT	CSVDRGLPDTQYF
TRBV18	.	.	TRBJ2-1	TGTGCCAGCTCACCTGGGGGGACCTACAATGAGCAGTTCTTC	CASSPGGTYNEQFF
TRBV2	.	.	TRBJ2-5	TGTGCCAGCAAAGCAGGTATCAACCAAGAGACCCAGTACTTC	CASKAGINQETQYF
TRBV7-2	.	.	TRBJ1-5	TGTGCCAGCAGCCCCCCCGGGGGGAGTGTTCAGCCCCAGCATTTT	CASSPPGGSVQPQHF
TRBV5-4	once	.	TRBJ1-2	TGTGCCAGCAGCTTGGAAGGGACTCGGGGGAACACCTTC	CASSLEGTRGNTF
TRBV19	many	.	TRBJ2-7	TGTGCCAGTAGCCAAGGGAGCTCAATAAACTACGAGCAGTACTTC	CASSQGSSINYEQYF
TRBV3-1/TRBV3-2	few	TRBD2	TRBJ2-3	TGTGCCAGCAGCCATCCTACTAGCGGGAGGGCAGATACGCAGTATTTT	CASSHPTSGRADTQYF
TRBV2	.	.	TRBJ1-5	TGTGCCAGCAGAGAGACAGAGAATCAGCCCCAGCATTTT	CASRETENQPQHF
TRBV6-1	once	TRBD1	TRBJ1-4	TGTGCCAGCAGTGAAACGAACCTTGGGACAGGGGGCCAGGAAAAACTGTTTTTT	CASSETNLGTGGQEKLFF
TRBV7-9	.	TRBD1	TRBJ1-2	TGTGCCAGCAGCCCCACAGGGGGCAATGGCTACACCTTC	CASSPTGGNGYTF
TRBV28	.	.	TRBJ2-2	TGTGCCAGCAGTCCACTAGTTCAATCGGAGCTGTTTTTT	CASSPLVQSELFF
TRBV3-1/TRBV3-2	.	.	TRBJ1-3	TGTGCCAGCAGCCACCTTGGGGACTCCGCGCGATATTTT	CASSHLGDSARYF
TRBV11-3	.	.	TRBJ2-1	TGTGCCAGCAGTCGGAGAGAGGTCGACAATGAGCAGTTCTTC	CASSRREVDNEQFF
TRBV15	.	.	TRBJ1-2	TGTGCCACCAGCAGAGCCTCCCAAATGAGTGGCTACACCTTC	CATSRASQMSGYTF
TRBV7-2	.	TRBD1	TRBJ2-2	TGTGCCAGCAGCTTAATACAGGGGATTGCCGGGGAGCTGTTTTTT	CASSLIQGIAGELFF
TRBV7-8	.	TRBD1	TRBJ2-1	TGTGCCAGCAGCTTAGGACAGGGGGCATCTGTTTACAATGAGCAGTTCTTC	CASSLGQGASVYNEQFF
TRBV6-1	.	.	TRBJ2-4	TGTGCCAGCAGTGAAGCCGGGGGTCTAGCCAAAAACATTCAGTACTTC	CASSEAGGLAKNIQYF
TRBV4-1	.	TRBD1	TRBJ1-2	TGCGCCAGCAGCCGGGGGACAGGGGTCTATGGCTACACCTTC	CASSRGTGVYGYTF
TRBV15	many	TRBD1	TRBJ2-7	TGTGCCACCAGCAGAGATAGCCCGGGACAGGGGGACTACGAGCAGTACTTC	CATSRDSPGQGDYEQYF
TRBV18	.	.	TRBJ1-4	TGTGCCAGCTCACTTACAGCGGGACGTGAAAAACTGTTTTTT	CASSLTAGREKLFF
TRBV14	many	.	TRBJ1-4	TGTGCCAGCAGCCTTCGCCCGGGAGTTAATGAAAAACTGTTTTTT	CASSLRPGVNEKLFF
TRBV5-8	.	.	TRBJ1-2	TGTGCCAGCAGCTTGGCCGGTCAACGAGGGGGCTACACCTTC	CASSLAGQRGGYTF
TRBV7-8	.	TRBD1	TRBJ1-2	TGTGCCAGCAGCCTCGGTACAGGGGGGTATGGCTACACCTTC	CASSLGTGGYGYTF
TRBV12-5	few	.	TRBJ1-1	TGTGCTAGTGGTTTGGGACAGCTTACCACTGAAGCTTTCTTT	CASGLGQLTTEAFF
TRBV6-5	.	.	TRBJ1-2	TGTGCCAGCAGTCCCTGGACAGAAACTAGCTATGGCTACACCTTC	CASSPWTETSYGYTF
TRBV30	.	TRBD1	TRBJ1-3	TGTGCCTGGGCTACAGGGGGAGGTGGAAACACCATATATTTT	CAWATGGGGNTIYF
TRBV4-2	.	.	TRBJ1-1	TGTGCCAGCAGCCAAGAACCAGGGGTCTATTCTGAAGCTTTCTTT	CASSQEPGVYSEAFF
TRBV7-9	.	.	TRBJ1-1	TGTGCCAGCAGCCCTGCAGGGTGGCGTTTAAACACTGAAGCTTTCTTT	CASSPAGWRLNTEAFF
TRBV2	.	.	TRBJ1-3	TGTGCCAGCAGTGTGGGGGGGACTGGAAACACCATATATTTT	CASSVGGTGNTIYF
TRBV20-1	.	.	TRBJ2-1	TGCAGTGCTAGCCGGGGAGGTGAGCAGTTCTTC	CSASRGGEQFF